Each of the 4 T cell receptor beta chains below was sequenced from the same sample in a study of blood T cell repertoires in COVID-19. Using immunoSEQ multiplex PCR, the repertoire was profiled, and TCRdb retains in-frame clones only, with some absent. The sample carries more than 200,000 clones, about nine tenths recorded once. Sequences were obtained from peripheral blood. The receptors originated from a man aged 40-49 years with acute or convalescent COVID-19.

V and J are TRBV5-1 and TRBJ1-1; D is possibly TRBD1 (6 bases). V was trimmed by 3 bases and J by 5 bases, leaving 14 bases between them. Germline V gene lookup returns CDR1 SGHRS and CDR2 YFSETQ. The CDR3 runs to 14 residues. CDR3 region: CASSWRGRETEAFF. In DNA, the CDR3 is TGCGCCAGCAGCTGGCGGGGGCGCGAAACTGAAGCTTTCTTT.

V and J are TRBV28 and TRBJ2-5; 13 nucleotides agree with TRBD2. V shed 3 bases, J shed 1 base, and the junction held 14 bases outside the gene matches. Germline loops: CDR1 MDHEN, CDR2 SYDVKM. CDR3 length: 20 amino acids. This CDR3 is CASSFPKGLAGVGIQETQYF. The CDR3 nucleotides read TGTGCCAGCAGTTTCCCAAAAGGACTAGCGGGGGTTGGAATCCAAGAGACCCAGTACTTC.

This clone occurred a few times. The same CDR3 is also encoded by other DNA sequences in this sample. This rearrangement joins TRBV6-5 to TRBJ2-3; 10 nucleotides agree with TRBD2. The CDR3 sequence is 16 residues long. Looked up from germline, CDR1 is MNHEY and CDR2 is SVGAGI. J was trimmed by 4 bases and V by 0 bases; bases with no gene match: 4. The CDR3 sequence: CASSYSKLAGPDTQYF. As DNA, the CDR3 is TGTGCCAGCAGTTACTCGAAACTAGCGGGGCCAGATACGCAGTATTTT.

This clone has more than one count but fewer than ten. The rearrangement uses TRBV18 and TRBJ2-7, with D perhaps TRBD2 (6 bases). Germline CDR1 is KGHSH and CDR2 is LQKENI. The CDR3 runs 13 residues. Trimming left V 3 bases short and J 4 bases short, with 10 bases between. The CDR3 sequence is CASSPRGLYEQYF. The CDR3 DNA follows: TGTGCCAGCTCACCCCGGGGGTTATACGAGCAGTACTTC.